This T cell receptor (beta chain) appears in the sequencing data of a study of OX40 agonist ivuxolimab in advanced cancers. Study observations and caveats: In the 0.1 to 3.0 mg/kg range, CD4+ and CD8+ blood T cells had expanded clonally by week 6. Clonal expansion was among the lowest in partial responders at 0.1-3.0 mg/kg, especially CD8+. The mean number of expanded clones was higher in CD8+ T cells than in CD4+.

As for this clone: Antigen: not known.

V lost 2 bases to trimming and J lost 5 bases, with 13 bases between them. The CDR3 consists of 14 residues. Germline V gene sequence: CDR1 SGHRS, CDR2 YFSETQ. Data came from immunoSEQ multiplex PCR; TCRdb stores just in-frame clones and leaves some out. This table holds around 60,000 clones, roughly 83% found once. Systemic immunosuppression or a history of autoimmune disease excluded patients. The rearrangement joins TRBV5-1 to TRBJ1-1; weak D call: TRBD1 (6 bases). The TCR was taken from an adult with an advanced solid tumor such as melanoma, head and neck, liver or kidney cancer. The sequenced sample was CD4+ or CD8+ T cells sorted from blood, obtained in a trial of the OX40 agonist ivuxolimab. CDR3 in amino acids: CASSFPQGGTEAFF. The CDR3 nucleotides are TGCGCCAGCAGCTTCCCACAGGGTGGGACTGAAGCTTTCTTT.